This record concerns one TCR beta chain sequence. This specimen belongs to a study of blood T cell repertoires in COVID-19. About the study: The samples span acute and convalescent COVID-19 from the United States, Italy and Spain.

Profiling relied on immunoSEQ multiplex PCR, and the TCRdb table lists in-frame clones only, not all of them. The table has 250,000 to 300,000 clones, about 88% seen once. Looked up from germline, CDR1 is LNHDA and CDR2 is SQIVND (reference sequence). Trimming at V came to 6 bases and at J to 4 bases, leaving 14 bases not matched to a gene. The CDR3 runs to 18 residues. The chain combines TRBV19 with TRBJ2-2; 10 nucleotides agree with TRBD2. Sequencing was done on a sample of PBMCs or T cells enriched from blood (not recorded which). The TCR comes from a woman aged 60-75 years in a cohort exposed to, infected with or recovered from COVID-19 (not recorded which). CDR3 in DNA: TGTGCCAGTAGCGCCCTAGCGGGAGTGTCTGTAGGCACCGGGGAGCTGTTTTTT. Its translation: CASSALAGVSVGTGELFF.